This T cell receptor (beta chain) was sequenced for a study of CD4+ T cells in melanoma. Study-wide findings and caveats: Neoantigen-specific CD4+ T cells in melanoma reportedly had diverse differentiation states. CD8+ T cell, macrophage and B cell function reportedly correlated with neoantigen-specific CD4+ T cells.

Some clones are missing from TCRdb's copy, which holds only in-frame ones; the method was immunoSEQ multiplex PCR. Altogether more than 9,500 clones are present, about 78% being singletons, with the ten largest covering approximately 25%. Regarding this clone: The target antigen is unknown.

The sequencing sample was made of tumor tissue. This sequence originates from a human donor with melanoma.

Here the CDR3 reads CASSLLGYEKLFF. The CDR3 nucleotides read TGTGCCAGCAGCTTACTCGGCTATGAAAAACTGTTTTTT. The genes are TRBV7-8 and TRBJ1-4; D unresolved. The V gene lost 2 bases and the J gene lost 6 bases, with 7 bases spanning the gap. The CDR3 contains 13 residues. Germline-derived CDR1 and CDR2 are SGHVS and FQNEAQ.